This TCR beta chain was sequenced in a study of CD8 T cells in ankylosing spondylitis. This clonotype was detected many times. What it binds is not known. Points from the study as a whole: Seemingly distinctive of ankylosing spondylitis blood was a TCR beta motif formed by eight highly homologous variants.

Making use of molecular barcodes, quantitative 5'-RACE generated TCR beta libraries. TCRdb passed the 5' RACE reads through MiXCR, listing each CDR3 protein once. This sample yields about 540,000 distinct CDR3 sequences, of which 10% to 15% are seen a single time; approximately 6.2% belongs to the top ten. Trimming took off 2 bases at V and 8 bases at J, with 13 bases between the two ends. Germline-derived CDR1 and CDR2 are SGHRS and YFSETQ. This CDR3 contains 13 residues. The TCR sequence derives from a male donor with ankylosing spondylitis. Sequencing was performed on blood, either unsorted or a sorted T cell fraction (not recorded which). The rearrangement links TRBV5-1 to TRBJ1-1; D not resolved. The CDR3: CASSFDNGDEAFF. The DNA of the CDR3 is TGCGCCAGCAGCTTTGACAACGGAGACGAAGCTTTCTTT.